Each of the 6 T cell receptor beta chains below was sequenced from the same sample in a study of cytomegalovirus exposure and HLA in healthy donors. Vbeta (60) and Jbeta (13) primers were used in the PCR. Produced via immunoSEQ multiplex PCR; TCRdb's table is partial and in-frame only. This sample yields some 180,000 clones, of which roughly 74% are seen a single time; 1.5% to 2% belongs to the top ten. The material sequenced was PBMCs. The receptor source for this set is a woman aged 30 to 39 in good health and CMV-seronegative.

The chain uses TRBV6-1 and TRBJ2-1, with 8 positions matching TRBD2. V was pared by 6 bases and J by 6 bases, with 10 bases of the junction left unmatched. In germline, CDR1 is MNHNS, CDR2 SASEGT. CDR3 length: 15 amino acids. The CDR3 sequence: CASSSTSGPTNEQFF. CDR3 bases: TGTGCCAGCAGCAGCACTAGCGGTCCGACCAATGAGCAGTTCTTC.

CDR3 coding DNA: TGCGCCAGCAGCTTCAGGGGAGACTATGGCTACACCTTC. The encoded protein is CASSFRGDYGYTF. The rearrangement links TRBV5-1 to TRBJ1-2, with D tentatively TRBD1 (6 bases). V lost 2 bases and J 3 bases, leaving 8 bases between the germline ends. CDR3 length: 13 amino acids. CDR1 and CDR2 from the germline V gene are SGHRS and YFSETQ.

The chain combines TRBV2 with TRBJ2-1, with 7 bases that match TRBD2. Germline CDR1 SNHLY, CDR2 FYNNEI. J lost 0 bases, V lost 3 bases, and 2 bases had no gene match. This CDR3 contains 15 residues. This CDR3 is CASSDGGSSYNEQFF. For the CDR3, the DNA is TGTGCCAGCAGTGATGGCGGGAGCTCCTACAATGAGCAGTTCTTC.

The chain joins TRBV5-4 to TRBJ2-1, with D hard to call. This CDR3 is built from 15 residues. Germline loops: CDR1 SGHNT, CDR2 YYREEE (reference sequence). With 5 bases removed from V and 2 bases from J, the gap between germline ends came to 14 bases. CDR3 DNA sequence: TGTGCCAGCAGACTCTACTCACAGCCCTACAATGAGCAGTTCTTC. Protein product: CASRLYSQPYNEQFF.

The rearrangement uses TRBV7-2 and TRBJ1-2, with TRBD1 identical over 8 bases. Germline CDR1 is SGHTA and CDR2 is FQGNSA. V trimming: 5 bases; J trimming: 8 bases; junction bases outside the gene matches: 7. The length of the CDR3 is 13 residues. The CDR3 sequence is CASSQDRVGGYTF. CDR3 nucleotides: TGTGCCAGCAGCCAGGACAGGGTAGGAGGCTACACCTTC.

The gene calls are TRBV10-3 and TRBJ1-1, with D tentatively TRBD1 (5 bases). Germline CDR1 and CDR2: ENHRY and SYGVKD. CDR3 length: 13 residues. V was clipped by 5 bases and J by 4 bases, with 11 bases between them. For the CDR3, the DNA is TGTGCCATCAGTCTGGAGGGGAGCACTGAAGCTTTCTTT. Translated, it gives CAISLEGSTEAFF.